Listed here are 4 T cell receptor beta chains from one sample, sequenced in a study of T-cell reconstitution after alpha-beta-depleted transplantation in children. Library preparation (for TCRbeta) was performed with unique molecular identifiers. Using its own MiXCR run on the PCR reads, TCRdb lists one record per CDR3 protein. The table has a few hundred thousand distinct CDR3 sequences, over 20% seen once. The source material was PBMCs, sampled before TCRalphabeta/CD19-depleted stem cell transplant. These TCRs come from a boy in the first two years of life with Wiskott-Aldrich syndrome, due to receive a stem cell transplant.

The chain recombines TRBV5-1 with TRBJ2-7; TRBD2 agrees at 7 bases. The length of the CDR3 is 15 residues. The germline gives CDR1 SGHRS, CDR2 YFSETQ. The V segment lost 7 bases and the J segment 0 bases; nucleotides outside the gene matches: 10. CDR3 bases: TGCGCCAGCGGGCTTGGCGGGAGTAGCTCCTACGAGCAGTACTTC. Translation gives CASGLGGSSSYEQYF.

The J gene is TRBJ2-1, the V gene TRBV29-1; 10 bases line up with TRBD1. Germline V gene lookup returns CDR1 SQVTM and CDR2 ANQGSEA. This CDR3 has 14 residues. V shed 8 bases and J 7 bases; nucleotides not matched to a gene: 11. CDR3 in amino acids: CSLTLRTGGNEQFF. CDR3 nucleotide sequence: TGCAGCTTAACTCTAAGGACAGGGGGGAATGAGCAGTTCTTC.

The chain recombines TRBV12-3 or TRBV12-4 with TRBJ2-2; the match to TRBD2 covers 8 bases. The J segment lost 8 bases and the V segment lost 5 bases, leaving 13 bases of the junction unmatched. The CDR3 loop spans 16 amino acids. The CDR3 nucleotides read TGTGCCAGCAGTCGACGACTAGCGAAGAGGGGTGGGGAGCTGTTTTTT. Encoded protein: CASSRRLAKRGGELFF.

V usage is TRBV18 and J usage is TRBJ2-1; 7 nucleotides line up with TRBD2. The CDR3 has 15 residues. V shed 2 bases, J shed 7 bases, and the junction held 8 bases outside the gene matches. CDR1 is KGHSH and CDR2 is LQKENI in the germline V gene. CDR3: CASSPFSRETNEQFF. The CDR3 DNA sequence: TGTGCCAGCTCACCATTTTCGCGGGAGACGAATGAGCAGTTCTTC.